The 20 T cell receptor beta chains below come from one sample, sequenced in a study of T cell repertoires in cytomegalovirus infection. Their antigens are not known. Using its own MiXCR run on the reads, TCRdb lists one record per CDR3 protein. The sample has about 890,000 distinct CDR3 sequences; approximately 32% are singletons. The source material was cultured CD8+ T cells from PBMCs, sampled from culture after CMV antigen stimulation. Every receptor here comes from a human donor in good health (CMV status not recorded). Some clones in this sample may be carry-over from other donors' samples.

The chain combines TRBV28 with TRBJ1-5, with 7 bases identical to TRBD1. V lost 6 bases to trimming and J lost 7 bases; unmatched junction nucleotides: 6. CDR1 is MDHEN and CDR2 is SYDVKM in the germline V gene. The CDR3 has 13 amino acids. The CDR3, as DNA: TGTGCCAGCAGGCTGACAGGGTGGCAGCCCCAGCATTTT. It codes for CASRLTGWQPQHF.

The rearrangement joins TRBV2 to TRBJ1-3; D gene ambiguous. CDR1 and CDR2 from the germline V gene are SNHLY and FYNNEI. V dropped 2 bases and J dropped 0 bases, with 5 bases sitting between them. This CDR3 region has 14 residues. The chain's CDR3 is CASSELSSGNTIYF. The CDR3 DNA is TGTGCCAGCAGTGAACTCAGCTCTGGAAACACCATATATTTT.

This clonotype was counted many times. The chain is built from TRBV19 and TRBJ2-1; D remains ambiguous. CDR1 is LNHDA, CDR2 SQIVND, per germline (reference sequence). Trimming took off 9 bases at V and 5 bases at J, with 14 bases between the two ends. This CDR3 is 13 amino acids long. CDR3 amino acids: CASSPGPNNEQFF. The CDR3 region has the DNA TGTGCCAGCAGCCCCGGACCGAACAATGAGCAGTTCTTC.

The V and J genes are TRBV6-1 and TRBJ1-1, with TRBD1 matching 8 bases. Trimming took 3 bases from V and 5 from J; bases not matched to a gene: 14. CDR3 length equals 17 residues. Germline assignment: CDR1 MNHNS and CDR2 SASEGT. CDR3 nucleotide sequence: TGTGCCAGCAGTGATAGATCGGTATTCCGACAGGGGACTGAAGCTTTCTTT. This sequence encodes CASSDRSVFRQGTEAFF.

V and J are TRBV27 and TRBJ2-4; 7 positions match TRBD1. Germline trimming cut 0 bases from V and 8 bases from J; bases unmatched to any gene: 10. The CDR3 is 16 amino acids. The V gene's germline CDR1 is MNHEY and CDR2 SMNVEV (reference sequence). The chain's CDR3 is CASSLSWDRLGDIQYF. The CDR3 region has the DNA TGTGCCAGCAGTTTATCGTGGGACAGACTGGGAGACATTCAGTACTTC.

There are a few counts of this clonotype. The chain couples TRBV6-1 to TRBJ2-7, with a possible D match to TRBD1 (6 bases). Trimming left V 5 bases short and J 0 bases short, with 23 bases between. Germline V gene data show CDR1 as MNHNS and CDR2 as SASEGT. The CDR3 has 18 residues. The CDR3 region is CASSLQSAGTKSSYEQYV. DNA of the CDR3: TGTGCCAGCAGTTTGCAGTCCGCAGGGACAAAGAGCTCCTACGAGCAGTACGTC.

This clonotype has a handful of counts. The chain couples TRBV6-8 to TRBJ1-1; D possibly corresponds to TRBD1 (5 bases). The germline gives CDR1 MNHGY, CDR2 SAAAGT. The CDR3 is made up of 14 amino acids. V was shortened by 2 bases and J by 3 bases, with 10 bases between the two germline ends. The DNA for the CDR3 is TGTGCCAGCAGTTACCCAGGGCACTACACTGAAGCTTTCTTT. Residues: CASSYPGHYTEAFF.

This clonotype was observed a handful of times. This chain uses TRBV2 with TRBJ1-6, with 7 bases aligning to TRBD1. Germline V lookup: CDR1 SNHLY, CDR2 FYNNEI. CDR3 size: 14 residues. The V and J ends lost 7 bases and 4 bases, in that order; junction bases with no gene match: 4. This CDR3 reads CASKSTGYNSPLHF. In DNA form, the CDR3 reads TGTGCCAGCAAATCGACAGGGTATAATTCACCCCTCCACTTT.

This clonotype was picked up a small number of times. The V and J genes are TRBV9 and TRBJ2-5; TRBD1 aligns across 8 bases. The trim removed 0 bases at V and 5 bases at J, leaving 3 bases unmatched. The CDR3 runs to 14 residues. Germline V gene lookup returns CDR1 SGDLS and CDR2 YYNGEE. The CDR3 DNA reads TGTGCCAGCAGCGTAGAACAGGGGGGCGAGACCCAGTACTTC. Residues: CASSVEQGGETQYF.

This chain links TRBV5-4 with TRBJ1-1; 8 bases fit TRBD1. CDR1 is SGHNT, CDR2 YYREEE, per germline (reference sequence). V lost 3 bases and J lost 4; bases outside the gene matches: 8. CDR3 length: 15 residues. The CDR3 spells CASSSVGQGFTEAFF. The DNA of the CDR3 is TGTGCCAGCAGCTCCGTAGGACAGGGTTTCACTGAAGCTTTCTTT.

The table lists this clonotype with a few counts. CDR3 nucleotides: TGTGCCAGTAGTATAGTAGGGGCAAACATTCAGTACTTC. Its translation is CASSIVGANIQYF. This rearrangement joins TRBV19 to TRBJ2-4; TRBD1 is a possible D gene (5 bases). CDR3 length equals 13 residues. The V and J ends lost 1 base and 6 bases respectively, with 7 bases between them. Germline assignment: CDR1 LNHDA and CDR2 SQIVND (reference sequence).

This clonotype was seen a few times. V usage is TRBV7-8 and J usage is TRBJ2-2; D ambiguous. The V end lost 5 bases, the J end lost 4 bases, and 8 bases lay between the germline ends. The CDR3 loop spans 13 amino acids. Germline V CDR1 and CDR2: SGHVS, FQNEAQ. The CDR3 reads CASSPLPTGELFF. CDR3 nucleotides: TGTGCCAGCAGCCCACTCCCCACCGGGGAGCTGTTTTTT.

The rearrangement joins TRBV6-4 to TRBJ1-2, with D unresolved. Germline V gene data show CDR1 as MRHNA and CDR2 as SNTAGT. V was trimmed by 10 bases and J by 2 bases, leaving 11 bases between them. The CDR3 has 12 amino acids. In DNA, the CDR3 is TGTGCCACCCGTTCTTTCAACTATGGCTACACCTTC. It is translated as CATRSFNYGYTF.

This clonotype was counted many times. The CDR3 sequence is CASSLEVGWGTGVRTDTQYF. CDR3 in DNA: TGTGCCAGCAGCTTAGAAGTAGGGTGGGGGACAGGGGTGCGCACAGATACGCAGTATTTT. The chain has TRBV7-9 and TRBJ2-3; 10 bases fit TRBD1. CDR1 and CDR2 from the germline V gene are SEHNR and FQNEAQ (reference sequence). V lost 1 base to trimming and J lost 1 base; unmatched junction nucleotides: 14. This CDR3 spans 20 amino acids.

V and J are TRBV19 and TRBJ1-5, with D possibly being TRBD1 (5 bases). CDR1 and CDR2 from the germline V gene are LNHDA and SQIVND (reference sequence). V shed 7 bases and J shed 8 bases, with 9 bases lying between them. The CDR3 is 11 residues long. The CDR3 sequence: CASTSGKPQHF. The CDR3 DNA reads as TGTGCCAGTACGTCAGGGAAGCCCCAGCATTTT.

The V and J genes are TRBV5-6 and TRBJ2-7; D might be TRBD1 or TRBD2, each matching 5 bases. The CDR3 sequence is 14 residues long. The ends were cut back, 5 bases at V and 3 bases at J, with 15 bases in the middle. Germline V gene sequence: CDR1 SGHDT, CDR2 YYEEEE. CDR3 protein: CASRKTRDGYEQYF. The CDR3 nucleotides read TGTGCCAGCAGAAAGACCCGGGACGGCTACGAGCAGTACTTC.

V gene TRBV29-1 combines with J gene TRBJ2-7; D is possibly TRBD1 (6 bases). Germline loops: CDR1 SQVTM, CDR2 ANQGSEA. The CDR3 length is 13 residues. V lost 7 bases and J 2 bases, leaving 15 bases between the germline ends. CDR3 nucleotide sequence: TGCAGCGCCCACTTTACAGGGACCTACGAGCAGTACTTC. It is translated as CSAHFTGTYEQYF.

The chain links TRBV14 to TRBJ2-3; weak D call: TRBD2 (5 bases). Trimming pared 0 bases from V and 0 bases from J, leaving 7 bases between. Germline CDR1 SGHDN, CDR2 FVKESK. The length of the CDR3 is 15 residues. CDR3 region: CASSQEADSTDTQYF. The CDR3 DNA is TGTGCCAGCAGCCAAGAAGCGGATAGCACAGATACGCAGTATTTT.

This clonotype was seen only once. Its ends do not fully match the called genes, so a read error is possible. The chain couples TRBV28 to TRBJ1-1; TRBD1 is a possible D gene (5 bases). CDR1 is MDHEN, CDR2 SYDVKM, per germline. The CDR3 consists of 14 residues. CDR3 bases: TGTGCCAGCAGTTTAACCGGGGCCAACACTCAAGCTTTCTTT. Translation: CASSLTGANTQAFF. The full variable domain, completed using reference TRBV28 and TRBJ1-1, is DVKVTQSSRYLVKRTGEKVFLECVQDMDHENMFWYRQDPGLGLRLIYFSYDVKMKEKGDIPEGYSVSREKKERFSLILESASTNQTSMYLCASSLTGANTQAFFGQGTRLTVV.

This clonotype was recorded a few times. The V gene is TRBV11-3, the J gene TRBJ1-1; TRBD1 might be the D (6 bases). Trimming removed 5 bases from V and 9 bases from J, with 16 bases in between. The CDR3 runs 13 residues. CDR1 and CDR2 (germline): SGHNT, YENEEA. CDR3 in amino acids: CASSRNLGTQAFF. DNA for the CDR3: TGTGCCAGCAGCCGAAATTTGGGGACACAAGCTTTCTTT.